This T cell receptor beta chain was identified during a study of CD8 T cells in ankylosing spondylitis. General observations from the study: Apparently characteristic of ankylosing spondylitis blood was a TCR beta motif (about 8 highly homologous variants).

TCRdb fed the 5' RACE reads into MiXCR, producing one record per CDR3 protein. The data show just over 350,000 distinct CDR3 sequences, approximately 20% seen once. This clonotype came up a few times. The target antigen is unknown. Germline CDR1 and CDR2: SGHTA and FQGNSA. V gave up 5 bases and J gave up 2 bases, with 12 bases separating them. This CDR3 region has 15 residues. Sequencing used blood, either unsorted or a sorted T cell fraction (not recorded which). The clonotype originates from a male donor with ankylosing spondylitis or in good health (not recorded which). This chain uses TRBV7-2 with TRBJ2-2; possibly TRBD2 for D (7 bases). In DNA, the CDR3 is TGTGCCAGCAGCCTATGGGGGGGCAACACCGGGGAGCTGTTTTTT. Translated, it gives CASSLWGGNTGELFF.